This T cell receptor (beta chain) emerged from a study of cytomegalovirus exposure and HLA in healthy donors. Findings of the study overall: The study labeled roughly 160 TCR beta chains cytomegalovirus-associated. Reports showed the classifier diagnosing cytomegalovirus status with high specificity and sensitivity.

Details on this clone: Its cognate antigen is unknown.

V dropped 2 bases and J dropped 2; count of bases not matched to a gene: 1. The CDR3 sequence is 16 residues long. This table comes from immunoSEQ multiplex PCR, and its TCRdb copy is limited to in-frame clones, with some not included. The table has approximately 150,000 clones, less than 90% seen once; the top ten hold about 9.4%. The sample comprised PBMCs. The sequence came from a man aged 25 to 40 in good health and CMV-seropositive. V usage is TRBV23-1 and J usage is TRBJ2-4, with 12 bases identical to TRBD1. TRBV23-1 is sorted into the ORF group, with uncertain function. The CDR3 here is CASSQGTGGSKNIQYF. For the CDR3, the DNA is TGCGCCAGCAGTCAAGGGACAGGGGGCTCCAAAAACATTCAGTACTTC.